This T cell receptor beta chain appears in the sequencing data of a study of vaccination and CD4 T cells after COVID-19. Researchers used the Oncomine TCR Beta short-read assay to sequence DNA from cultured CD4+ T cells. A single record per CDR3 protein comes from TCRdb applying MiXCR to the PCR reads. This table has over 9,500 distinct CDR3 sequences, roughly 53% appearing once. General observations from the study: Spike mono-reactive status applied to 304 of 307 vaccine-specific clones in convalescent patients.

This clonotype was counted a few times. Its antigen remains unidentified. Described treatment: approximately nine-day PBMC culture with coronavirus spike peptide pools or control peptides (ViraFEST assay). Positivity by PCR occurred from March to December 2020, a period that predated US Alpha, Beta and Delta variants. The authors cultured 1.5 million to 2 million PBMCs per well with 9.5 to 10 IU/ml IL-2 and 10 ug/ml peptide pools. The germline V gene has CDR1 LNHDA and CDR2 SQIVND (reference sequence). Trimming stripped 4 bases from V and 5 bases from J, with 15 bases between. The CDR3 has 14 residues.

This clonotype was sampled from a human donor who had recovered from COVID-19. The chain has TRBV19 and TRBJ2-7; D gene unclear. The sequenced sample consisted of CD4+ T cells from blood, cultured in vitro. Here the CDR3 reads CASSTRPTANEQYF. The CDR3 region has the DNA TGTGCCAGTAGTACGAGACCGACCGCCAACGAGCAGTACTTC.